This passage covers 10 T cell receptor beta chains from one sample sequenced in a study of T cells after yellow fever vaccination (dated by TCRdb to about 2019). In the paper's terms, the treatment or condition label means: live attenuated yellow fever vaccine strain. Libraries were constructed by 5' RACE. Sequencing took place on an Illumina HiSeq 2500. The raw public reads went through TCRdb reprocessing: fastp at Q25, MiXCR clone calling, in-frame beta chains kept. For every CDR3 protein sequence, its rows merge into one entry that carries the most common genes and DNA. The sample data list 90,000 to 150,000 distinct CDR3 sequences, and about 6.8% of these were observed just once. In total, the top ten clones hold 2.7% of the sample. Specimen: CD4+ T cells sorted from PBMCs, collected roughly seven weeks after the first yellow fever vaccination. All receptors come from a man aged 18-30 years who received the YFV17D yellow fever vaccine.

This clonotype was counted many times. This chain links TRBV5-1 with TRBJ1-2; TRBD1 is a possible D gene (5 bases). The V end lost 4 bases, the J end lost 2 bases, and 9 bases lay between the germline ends. Per germline, CDR1 SGHRS and CDR2 YFSETQ. The CDR3 spans 13 residues. CDR3 sequence reads: CASSPRGNYGYTF. DNA of the CDR3: TGCGCCAGCAGCCCAAGGGGAAACTATGGCTACACCTTC.

There are many counts of this clonotype. The chain has TRBV7-6 and TRBJ2-1, with D perhaps matching TRBD2 (6 bases). The CDR3 extends over 15 amino acids. Trimming removed 3 bases at V and 3 bases at J, with 12 bases between. Germline CDR1 SGHVS, CDR2 FNYEAQ. CDR3: CASSFGGGVYNEQFF. The CDR3 DNA sequence: TGTGCCAGCAGCTTCGGGGGTGGTGTCTACAATGAGCAGTTCTTC.

The J gene is TRBJ2-3, the V gene TRBV28, with TRBD1 identical over 8 bases. The CDR3 totals 12 residues. Germline CDR1 is MDHEN and CDR2 is SYDVKM. The V and J ends lost 8 bases and 10 bases, in that order; junction bases with no gene match: 8. This CDR3 reads CASSSPGQAQYF. CDR3 coding DNA: TGTGCCAGCTCATCCCCGGGACAGGCGCAGTATTTT.

The chain has TRBV4-1 and TRBJ1-2; D is unresolved. With 1 base removed from V and 1 base from J, the gap between germline ends came to 4 bases. Per the germline V gene, CDR1 is MGHRA and CDR2 is YSYEKL. The CDR3 runs to 13 residues. The DNA of the CDR3 is TGCGCCAGCAGCCAAGCACTTAACTATGGCTACACCTTC. This translates into CASSQALNYGYTF.

The sample holds many counts of this clonotype. This chain uses TRBV7-2 with TRBJ2-2, with D perhaps given as TRBD1 or TRBD2 (5 bases each). The CDR3 is made up of 15 amino acids. Trimming stripped 5 bases from V and 9 bases from J, with 19 bases between. Looked up from germline, CDR1 is SGHTA and CDR2 is FQGNSA. CDR3 region: CASSRGPPNPRELFF. CDR3 DNA: TGTGCCAGCAGCCGGGGACCTCCAAATCCCCGGGAGCTGTTTTTT.

The table lists this clonotype with many counts. The chain recombines TRBV20-1 with TRBJ1-5, with 10 bases matching TRBD1. There are 13 residues in the CDR3. After removal of 1 base from V and 7 bases from J, the junction contained 1 base not matched to a gene. Looked up from germline, CDR1 is DFQATT and CDR2 is SNEGSKA (reference sequence). DNA of the CDR3: TGCAGTGCTAGAGGACAGGGGGCCCAGCCCCAGCATTTT. It codes for CSARGQGAQPQHF.

In this sample, this clonotype turned up many times. The genes are TRBV6-5 and TRBJ1-2, with a weak D call TRBD1 (6 bases). The V gene lost 6 bases and the J gene lost 5 bases, with 13 bases spanning the gap. The CDR3 extends over 13 amino acids. Looked up from germline, CDR1 is MNHEY and CDR2 is SVGAGI. CDR3 nucleotides: TGTGCCAGCAGAGGACAGTCAACTTATGGCTACACCTTC. It codes for CASRGQSTYGYTF.

This clonotype has at least ten counts. The chain couples TRBV28 to TRBJ1-2; D is unresolved. V shed 5 bases and J shed 8 bases, with 12 bases lying between them. CDR3 length equals 12 residues. The germline CDR1 and CDR2 sequences are MDHEN and SYDVKM. The CDR3 spells CASSLKGYGYTF. CDR3 DNA: TGTGCCAGCAGTCTTAAGGGTTACGGCTACACCTTC.

There are a few counts of this clonotype. The J gene is TRBJ2-6, the V gene TRBV18; no reliable D call. Germline CDR1 reads KGHSH; CDR2 reads LQKENI. Trimming took 3 bases from V and 0 from J, leaving 6 bases between them. This CDR3 comprises 15 residues. The CDR3 is CASSPGISGANVLTF. The CDR3 nucleotides read TGTGCCAGCTCACCGGGGATCTCTGGGGCCAACGTCCTGACTTTC.

Ten or more counts support this clonotype. V gene TRBV5-5 combines with J gene TRBJ2-7; the D is unclear. The germline CDR1 and CDR2 sequences are SGHKS and YYEKEE (reference sequence). This CDR3 has 13 residues. V dropped 0 bases and J dropped 5 bases, with 9 bases sitting between them. CDR3 in amino acids: CASSLVSRDEQYV. CDR3 DNA sequence: TGTGCCAGCAGCTTGGTATCCCGGGACGAGCAGTACGTC.